This T cell receptor beta chain stems from a study of T cell responses to AZD1222 COVID-19 vaccine. Whole-study findings and limits: Spike as a whole was targeted by vaccine-associated CD4 TCRs, dominant at 160-218 and 743-854.

For this clone: Its antigen is as yet unknown.

The method was immunoSEQ multiplex PCR; TCRdb's version includes in-frame clones alone and lacks a portion of them. The sample includes tens of thousands of clones, roughly nine tenths of them seen just once. The CDR3 sequence is 12 residues long. Germline lookup yields CDR1 MNHEY and CDR2 SVGEGT. Trimming at V came to 6 bases and at J to 13 bases, leaving 8 bases not matched to a gene. The source material was peripheral blood, sampled 28 days after the second AZD1222 dose. The rearrangement links TRBV6-2 or TRBV6-3 to TRBJ2-4, with TRBD2 identical over 8 bases. The TCR originated in an adult who received the AZD1222 COVID-19 vaccine. The CDR3 DNA reads as TGTGCCAGCAGCGAGCTCCCGGGGGGGCAGTACTTC. Its protein product is CASSELPGGQYF.